The 27 T cell receptor beta chains below all came from one sample that was sequenced in a study of response to subunit inactivated influenza vaccine. TCRdb recomputed calls from the RT-PCR reads with MiXCR, one row per CDR3 protein. The table includes more than 700,000 distinct CDR3 sequences, about 20% detected once. Specimen: PBMCs from blood, collected roughly 5 days after vaccination. The receptors here all came from a man aged 50 or older who received an inactivated influenza vaccine.

This sequence joins TRBV4-1 and TRBJ2-1; tentative D call: TRBD1 (6 bases). Germline CDR1 MGHRA, CDR2 YSYEKL. The germline V and J ends were trimmed by 0 bases and 2 bases, with 14 bases remaining between them. This CDR3 has 17 amino acids. The CDR3 DNA reads as TGCGCCAGCAGCCAAGAGGGGGTAGGGACAACCTACAATGAGCAGTTCTTC. Translating gives CASSQEGVGTTYNEQFF.

This chain joins TRBV7-9 and TRBJ2-7; no definite D call. Trimming shortened V by 2 bases and J by 6 bases, and 11 bases separated the two germline ends. Germline loops: CDR1 SEHNR, CDR2 FQNEAQ (reference sequence). This CDR3 has 13 residues. CDR3 sequence reads: CASSLNPAGEQYF. The CDR3 bases are TGTGCCAGCAGCTTAAACCCCGCCGGCGAGCAGTACTTC. Full variable domain (rest looked up from reference TRBV7-9 and TRBJ2-7): DTGVSQNPRHKITKRGQNVTFRCDPISEHNRLYWYRQTLGQGPEFLTYFQNEAQLEKSRLLSDRFSAERPKGSFSTLEIQRTEQGDSAMYLCASSLNPAGEQYFGPGTRLTVT.

The chain combines TRBV29-1 with TRBJ2-3; D gene uncertain. Germline V gene data show CDR1 as SQVTM and CDR2 as ANQGSEA. The CDR3 sequence is 14 residues long. V dropped 4 bases and J dropped 0 bases, with 11 bases sitting between them. Here the CDR3 DNA reads TGCAGCGTTGGGGTCGGTGCTAGCACAGATACGCAGTATTTT. This sequence encodes CSVGVGASTDTQYF.

The CDR3 DNA follows: TGTGCCAGCAGCCAAAACGTGGGGGAGCAGTTCTTC. Encoded protein: CASSQNVGEQFF. The chain recombines TRBV11-2 with TRBJ2-1; D remains unclear. This CDR3 spans 12 amino acids. From germline, CDR1 is SGHAT and CDR2 FQNNGV. The V gene lost 5 bases and the J gene lost 10 bases, with 12 bases spanning the gap. Supplemented by reference TRBV11-2 and TRBJ2-1, the full variable domain reads EAGVAQSPRYKIIEKRQSVAFWCNPISGHATLYWYQQILGQGPKLLIQFQNNGVVDDSQLPKDRFSAERLKGVDSTLKIQPAKLEDSAVYLCASSQNVGEQFFGPGTRLTVL.

The table lists this clonotype with a few counts. The chain carries TRBV6-2 or TRBV6-3 and TRBJ2-5; D is unresolved. The V gene lost 6 bases and the J gene lost 0 bases, with 5 bases spanning the gap. The CDR3 length is 12 residues. The germline V gene has CDR1 MNHEY and CDR2 SVGEGT. CDR3 sequence: CASSGYQETQYF. CDR3 bases: TGTGCCAGCAGCGGGTACCAAGAGACCCAGTACTTC.

This clonotype was observed a handful of times. The chain links TRBV7-6 to TRBJ2-6, with D unresolved. The germline CDR1 and CDR2 sequences are SGHVS and FNYEAQ. This CDR3 spans 15 amino acids. V shed 2 bases and J shed 4 bases, with 9 bases lying between them. Here the CDR3 reads CASSLNPSGANVLTF. CDR3 bases: TGTGCCAGCAGCTTAAATCCCTCCGGGGCCAACGTCCTGACTTTC.

Worth noting for this clonotype: A read error may produce the germline difference seen at one junction end. The chain uses TRBV7-6 and TRBJ1-5; D call uncertain. CDR1 is SGHVS, CDR2 FNYEAQ, per germline. This CDR3 contains 13 residues. The CDR3, as DNA: TGTACCAGCAGCCCGGACGGATATCAGCCCCAGCATTTT. Its translation is CTSSPDGYQPQHF.

The chain carries TRBV27 and TRBJ2-5; TRBD1 matches 7 bases. Germline V gene lookup returns CDR1 MNHEY and CDR2 SMNVEV (reference sequence). The V segment lost 6 bases and the J segment 5 bases; nucleotides outside the gene matches: 9. The CDR3 spans 14 residues. The CDR3 nucleotides are TGTGCCAGCAGCCGGACAGGACTTATTGAGACCCAGTACTTC. Translated, it gives CASSRTGLIETQYF.

The chain uses TRBV7-6 and TRBJ2-1; 12 bases match TRBD2. J gave up 13 bases and V 8 bases, and 18 bases lay outside the gene matches. Germline-derived CDR1 and CDR2 are SGHVS and FNYEAQ. The CDR3 consists of 16 residues. As DNA, the CDR3 is TGTGCCAGCGCCCCTTATCGACTAGCGGGAGAGGGTTATCAGTTCTTC. It is translated as CASAPYRLAGEGYQFF.

This clonotype was picked up a small number of times. This sequence joins TRBV7-9 and TRBJ2-7; no clear D. The CDR3 sequence is 13 residues long. V was trimmed by 0 bases and J by 9 bases, leaving 12 bases between them. Germline loops: CDR1 SEHNR, CDR2 FQNEAQ (reference sequence). This CDR3 reads CASSLAPWVAQYF. CDR3 nucleotides: TGTGCCAGCAGCTTAGCGCCCTGGGTGGCGCAGTACTTC.

The V call is TRBV20-1, the J call TRBJ2-3; 8 bases align to TRBD2. J lost 0 bases, V lost 3 bases, and 11 bases had no gene match. CDR3 length equals 17 residues. Germline assignment: CDR1 DFQATT and CDR2 SNEGSKA (reference sequence). The CDR3, as DNA: TGCAGTGCTAGCCGTGGCGGGGGGTCCTCTAGCACAGATACGCAGTATTTT. Amino acids: CSASRGGGSSSTDTQYF.

The chain links TRBV20-1 to TRBJ2-5, with unresolved D. Germline CDR1 reads DFQATT; CDR2 reads SNEGSKA (reference sequence). Trimming took off 3 bases at V and 5 bases at J, with 10 bases between the two ends. CDR3 length: 12 amino acids. CDR3 residues: CSASGDMETQYF. The CDR3 coding sequence is TGCAGTGCTAGTGGGGATATGGAGACCCAGTACTTC.

V is TRBV7-9 and J is TRBJ2-7, with TRBD2 matching 11 bases. V lost 3 bases, J lost 5 bases, and 9 bases stayed unmatched. Germline loops: CDR1 SEHNR, CDR2 FQNEAQ (reference sequence). The CDR3 extends over 16 amino acids. The CDR3 region is CASSLHTSGSFHEQYF. CDR3 bases: TGTGCCAGCAGCTTGCACACTAGCGGGAGTTTCCACGAGCAGTACTTC. The full variable domain, completed using reference TRBV7-9 and TRBJ2-7, is DTGVSQNPRHKITKRGQNVTFRCDPISEHNRLYWYRQTLGQGPEFLTYFQNEAQLEKSRLLSDRFSAERPKGSFSTLEIQRTEQGDSAMYLCASSLHTSGSFHEQYFGPGTRLTVT.

The gene calls are TRBV4-2 and TRBJ2-1; D unclear. The germline V gene encodes CDR1 LGHNA and CDR2 YNFKEQ. The germline V and J ends were trimmed by 0 bases and 0 bases, with 9 bases remaining between them. This CDR3 has 16 amino acids. This CDR3 is CASSQDRSSSYNEQFF. The CDR3 DNA follows: TGTGCCAGCAGCCAAGACAGATCGAGCTCCTACAATGAGCAGTTCTTC.

The chain recombines TRBV5-1 with TRBJ2-2; TRBD2 matches 8 bases. The J segment lost 1 base and the V segment lost 1 base, leaving 6 bases of the junction unmatched. The CDR3 spans 17 residues. Per the germline V gene, CDR1 is SGHRS and CDR2 is YFSETQ. The CDR3 sequence is CASSLNSGRENTGELFF. CDR3 bases: TGCGCCAGCAGCTTGAACAGCGGGAGAGAGAACACCGGGGAGCTGTTTTTT.

The chain has TRBV20-1 and TRBJ2-2; a possible D gene is TRBD2 (6 bases). Deletions cut 1 base from V and 2 bases from J, with 8 bases between. CDR1 and CDR2 (germline): DFQATT, SNEGSKA (reference sequence). The CDR3 contains 14 residues. This chain's CDR3 is CSARVTRNTGELFF. The CDR3 DNA reads TGCAGTGCTAGAGTGACTAGAAACACCGGGGAGCTGTTTTTT.

The table lists this clonotype with many counts. The chain is built from TRBV6-1 and TRBJ1-5; 8 nucleotides match TRBD1. The length of the CDR3 is 15 residues. J was trimmed by 2 bases and V by 5 bases; bases with no gene match: 5. The V gene's germline CDR1 is MNHNS and CDR2 SASEGT. CDR3 bases: TGTGCCAGCAGTCGTGGACAGGGAGGCAATCAGCCCCAGCATTTT. Its translation is CASSRGQGGNQPQHF.

The chain employs TRBV20-1 and TRBJ1-5; the D gene is possibly TRBD1 (5 bases). V lost 1 base and J 4 bases, leaving 8 bases between the germline ends. Germline CDR1 DFQATT, CDR2 SNEGSKA (reference sequence). The CDR3 sequence is 13 residues long. CDR3 coding DNA: TGCAGTGCTAGAGTTGGGGCAAATCAGCCCCAGCATTTT. This translates into CSARVGANQPQHF.

The rearrangement links TRBV11-2 to TRBJ2-2; 8 positions agree with TRBD2. There are 15 residues in the CDR3. Germline loops: CDR1 SGHAT, CDR2 FQNNGV. The V segment lost 5 bases and the J segment 7 bases; nucleotides outside the gene matches: 9. The CDR3 protein is CASSGSGGGHGELFF. The DNA for the CDR3 is TGTGCCAGCAGCGGATCCGGGGGGGGTCACGGGGAGCTGTTTTTT.

This rearrangement joins TRBV5-1 to TRBJ2-2; 8 bases map to TRBD1. Germline assignment: CDR1 SGHRS and CDR2 YFSETQ. The junction had 11 bases not matched to a gene; V was cut back by 5 bases and J by 2 bases. This CDR3 has 17 amino acids. The CDR3 DNA reads TGCGCCAGCAGGATGAACTCCGGGACAGGCAACACCGGGGAGCTGTTTTTT. It specifies CASRMNSGTGNTGELFF.

J is TRBJ1-5 and V is TRBV12-3 or TRBV12-4; 9 bases line up with TRBD1. The length of the CDR3 is 15 residues. The J segment lost 1 base and the V segment lost 6 bases, leaving 4 bases of the junction unmatched. The CDR3 sequence: CASSRTGVSNQPQHF. The CDR3 nucleotides are TGTGCCAGCAGCAGGACAGGGGTAAGCAATCAGCCCCAGCATTTT.

This clonotype was counted ten times or more. V is TRBV12-3 or TRBV12-4 and J is TRBJ1-3; D is possibly TRBD1 (5 bases). The CDR3 has 15 residues. V was cut by 5 bases and J by 0 bases, with 11 bases left in between. The DNA for the CDR3 is TGTGCCAGCAGTCTCAGGGCAGGCTCTGGAAACACCATATATTTT. Encoded protein: CASSLRAGSGNTIYF.

The table lists this clonotype with a few counts. The rearrangement links TRBV11-2 to TRBJ2-7; D is possibly TRBD1 or TRBD2 (6 bases each). The CDR3 contains 14 residues. Trimming shortened V by 0 bases and J by 6 bases, and 12 bases separated the two germline ends. CDR1 SGHAT and CDR2 FQNNGV come from the germline V gene. Here the CDR3 DNA reads TGTGCCAGCAGCTTAGAAGGGGGACTCGGCGAGCAGTACTTC. It encodes CASSLEGGLGEQYF.

The chain carries TRBV27 and TRBJ2-1; TRBD2 aligns across 10 bases. V shed 3 bases and J 7 bases; nucleotides not matched to a gene: 6. This CDR3 is 15 amino acids long. Per the germline V gene, CDR1 is MNHEY and CDR2 is SMNVEV (reference sequence). The CDR3 coding sequence is TGTGCCAGCAGTTTCGCAGCGGGAGGGTTTAATGAGCAGTTCTTC. Residues: CASSFAAGGFNEQFF.

This clonotype turned up a few times. This chain joins TRBV5-1 and TRBJ1-3; possible D gene TRBD1, 6 bases. This CDR3 has 14 residues. The germline V gene encodes CDR1 SGHRS and CDR2 YFSETQ. V lost 5 bases and J 0 bases, leaving 9 bases between the germline ends. The DNA for the CDR3 is TGCGCCAGCAGGGGGGCGAGCTCTGGAAACACCATATATTTT. This codes for CASRGASSGNTIYF.

The chain carries TRBV7-9 and TRBJ1-2; D gene uncertain. This CDR3 has 12 amino acids. With 1 base removed from V and 4 bases from J, the gap between germline ends came to 4 bases. Germline assignment: CDR1 SEHNR and CDR2 FQNEAQ (reference sequence). DNA of the CDR3: TGTGCCAGCAGCTTAGACGTCTATGGCTACACCTTC. As protein: CASSLDVYGYTF. The whole variable domain, remainder taken from reference TRBV7-9 and TRBJ1-2, is DTGVSQNPRHKITKRGQNVTFRCDPISEHNRLYWYRQTLGQGPEFLTYFQNEAQLEKSRLLSDRFSAERPKGSFSTLEIQRTEQGDSAMYLCASSLDVYGYTFGSGTRLTVV.

This chain joins TRBV7-2 and TRBJ2-3; the D gene could be TRBD1 or TRBD2 (6 bases each). This CDR3 is 14 amino acids long. The germline gives CDR1 SGHTA, CDR2 FQGNSA. The V and J ends lost 5 bases and 4 bases respectively, with 13 bases between them. The CDR3 loop reads CASSPGDLADTQYF. DNA for the CDR3: TGTGCCAGCAGCCCAGGGGACTTGGCAGATACGCAGTATTTT.